These 24 T cell receptor beta chains came from one sample sequenced in a study of naive and memory T cell subsets. Study-wide points: Especially in CD8 cells, naive repertoires contained a few larger clonotypes, possibly CD45RA-re-expressing memory cells.

These receptors have no identified antigens. An equimolar mix of two oligonucleotides served as the beta constant-region primer for TRBC1 and TRBC2. Four rounds of PCR amplified the ligated cDNA using nested alpha and beta constant-region primers plus SP2. MiXCR, applied by TCRdb to the UMI-ligation and nested PCR reads, yields one record per CDR3 protein. The table records 85,000 to 130,000 distinct CDR3 sequences, about 14% of them present only once. Source material: naive CD8+ T cells from blood. The receptors come from a human donor in good health.

DNA for the CDR3: TGTGCCAGCAGCCAATTAGTGTGGGGGGCGAGGAATGAAAAACTGTTTTTT. Residues: CASSQLVWGARNEKLFF. The V and J genes are TRBV3-1 and TRBJ1-4; D is perhaps TRBD1 (6 bases). CDR1 is LGHDT, CDR2 YNNKEL, per germline (reference sequence). The CDR3 runs 17 residues. Trimming pared 2 bases from V and 5 bases from J, leaving 18 bases between.

This clonotype was detected only a few times. The chain links TRBV7-8 to TRBJ2-1; TRBD2 matches at 7 bases. The CDR3 totals 16 residues. Germline CDR1 SGHVS, CDR2 FQNEAQ. J gave up 8 bases and V 2 bases, and 12 bases lay outside the gene matches. CDR3 sequence: CASSLHRMGGTYEQFF. The CDR3 bases are TGTGCCAGCAGCTTACACAGGATGGGGGGGACCTATGAGCAGTTCTTC.

This clonotype was seen more than once but under ten times. The chain uses TRBV10-3 and TRBJ2-3, with a possible D match to TRBD1 (6 bases). Germline CDR1 reads ENHRY; CDR2 reads SYGVKD. Between the trimmed V and J ends, which lost 10 bases and 2 bases, there was a span of 19 bases. CDR3 length equals 15 residues. As DNA, the CDR3 is TGTGCCACCGGGGAACAGGGATCTTCCACAGATACGCAGTATTTT. Its translation is CATGEQGSSTDTQYF.

V and J are TRBV15 and TRBJ2-7, with D possibly TRBD2 on 5 matching bases. The CDR3 has 15 amino acids. Trimming took off 5 bases at V and 0 bases at J, with 14 bases between the two ends. Germline CDR1 LNHNV, CDR2 YYDKDF (reference sequence). The CDR3 sequence is CATSSQRGSSYEQYF. The CDR3 DNA sequence: TGTGCCACCAGCTCCCAACGGGGTAGCTCCTACGAGCAGTACTTC.

There are a few counts of this clonotype. The gene calls are TRBV4-2 and TRBJ1-6; 8 bases are a match to TRBD1. Trimming at V came to 0 bases and at J to 7 bases, leaving 5 bases not matched to a gene. This CDR3 comprises 16 residues. Germline CDR1 LGHNA, CDR2 YNFKEQ. The CDR3 nucleotides read TGTGCCAGCAGCCAAGATTGGACAGGGCGCAATTCACCCCTCCACTTT. It is translated as CASSQDWTGRNSPLHF.

The chain carries TRBV7-7 and TRBJ2-1; 8 bases fit TRBD1. V lost 5 bases to trimming and J lost 6 bases; unmatched junction nucleotides: 9. This CDR3 has 15 residues. The germline gives CDR1 SSHAT, CDR2 FNYEAQ (reference sequence). CDR3 loop: CASSPRQGAGNEQFF. CDR3 sequence (DNA): TGTGCCAGCAGCCCAAGGCAGGGGGCTGGCAATGAGCAGTTCTTC.

The chain recombines TRBV15 with TRBJ1-2; D not certain. Germline V gene data show CDR1 as LNHNV and CDR2 as YYDKDF (reference sequence). This CDR3 region has 14 residues. Trimming took 0 bases from V and 4 from J, leaving 9 bases between them. The CDR3 DNA sequence: TGTGCCACCAGCAGAGAAAACATCGGCTATGGCTACACCTTC. Protein: CATSRENIGYGYTF.

To note about this clonotype: The CDR3 does not close with the conserved phenylalanine or tryptophan, likely indicating a read error. V and J are TRBV14 and TRBJ1-1; D may be TRBD1 (5 bases). Germline V gene data show CDR1 as SGHDN and CDR2 as FVKESK. V dropped 1 base and J dropped 6 bases, with 12 bases sitting between them. The CDR3 has 14 residues. CDR3 DNA: TGTGCCAGCAGCCAAGTGCAGGGCTTCGCTGAAGCTTTCCTT. It codes for CASSQVQGFAEAFL.

This clonotype was counted between two and nine times. The chain is built from TRBV7-9 and TRBJ1-1; no clear D. This CDR3 spans 15 amino acids. The germline V and J ends were trimmed by 1 base and 2 bases, with 11 bases remaining between them. The germline gives CDR1 SEHNR, CDR2 FQNEAQ (reference sequence). As DNA, the CDR3 is TGTGCCAGCAGCTTAGATCTGGGCCCCAACACTGAAGCTTTCTTT. Amino acids: CASSLDLGPNTEAFF.

This clonotype was seen a handful of times. This chain uses TRBV29-1 with TRBJ1-4, with no clear D. The CDR3 length is 13 residues. Deletions cut 6 bases from V and 5 bases from J, with 13 bases between. Germline assignment: CDR1 SQVTM and CDR2 ANQGSEA. The CDR3: CSVFAGVNEKLFF. DNA for the CDR3: TGCAGCGTCTTCGCGGGTGTGAATGAAAAACTGTTTTTT.

The J gene is TRBJ2-7, the V gene TRBV7-2, with a tentative D call TRBD2 (6 bases). Germline V gene sequence: CDR1 SGHTA, CDR2 FQGNSA. The CDR3 runs 15 residues. V lost 4 bases, J lost 1 base, and 14 bases lay in between. CDR3 DNA: TGTGCCAGCAGCTCCGACGGGGGTCCGTCCTACGAGCAGTACTTC. It encodes CASSSDGGPSYEQYF.

This clonotype has only a few counts. This sequence joins TRBV10-3 and TRBJ2-3, with D perhaps matching TRBD1 or TRBD2 (5 bases each). In germline, CDR1 is ENHRY, CDR2 SYGVKD. V dropped 4 bases and J dropped 4 bases, with 24 bases sitting between them. The CDR3 runs to 18 residues. The DNA of the CDR3 is TGTGCCATCAGTGGGGGCGAGGTTGGGACGCCGGGTCCAGATACGCAGTATTTT. It yields the protein CAISGGEVGTPGPDTQYF.

This clonotype has a count of ten or more. The rearrangement links TRBV6-1 to TRBJ2-1, with 9 bases aligning to TRBD1. The V gene's germline CDR1 is MNHNS and CDR2 SASEGT. Trimming at V came to 1 base and at J to 7 bases, leaving 14 bases not matched to a gene. The CDR3 has 18 amino acids. CDR3 in DNA: TGTGCCAGCAGTGAAGGCTTGGGGACAGGGACCATACCGAATGAGCAGTTCTTC. Its translation: CASSEGLGTGTIPNEQFF.

The table lists this clonotype with many counts. This chain joins TRBV27 and TRBJ2-1; 9 bases are a match to TRBD2. This CDR3 is built from 23 residues. Germline CDR1 is MNHEY and CDR2 is SMNVEV (reference sequence). V shed 3 bases and J 1 base; nucleotides not matched to a gene: 25. CDR3 loop: CASSFLESRWTKAGGISYNEQFF. The CDR3 coding sequence is TGTGCCAGCAGTTTCCTGGAGAGTAGGTGGACAAAAGCGGGGGGCATTTCCTACAATGAGCAGTTCTTC.

This clonotype showed up many times. The genes are TRBV29-1 and TRBJ1-1; D is unresolved. Germline V gene sequence: CDR1 SQVTM, CDR2 ANQGSEA. The CDR3 runs to 11 residues. V lost 6 bases and J lost 5, with 10 bases in between. CDR3 amino acids: CSVLLLTEAFF. CDR3 nucleotides: TGCAGCGTCTTATTGCTAACTGAAGCTTTCTTT.

The genes are TRBV7-8 and TRBJ1-1; a possible D gene is TRBD1 (5 bases). The germline CDR1 and CDR2 sequences are SGHVS and FQNEAQ. Trimming took 1 base from V and 10 from J, leaving 19 bases between them. The CDR3 spans 15 residues. The CDR3 region has the DNA TGTGCCAGCAGCTTAGTGTCCGGGGGAGGGATTGGAGCTTTCTTT. This gives the protein CASSLVSGGGIGAFF.

The rearrangement joins TRBV5-1 to TRBJ2-7; D perhaps matches TRBD2 (5 bases). CDR3 length: 14 residues. Germline CDR1 SGHRS, CDR2 YFSETQ. The V and J ends lost 2 bases and 3 bases respectively, with 12 bases between them. The CDR3 DNA reads as TGCGCCAGCAGCTTCGAGGGATTAAACTACGAGCAGTACTTC. As protein: CASSFEGLNYEQYF.

This chain joins TRBV3-1 and TRBJ2-7; D gene uncertain. Per the germline V gene, CDR1 is LGHDT and CDR2 is YNNKEL (reference sequence). This CDR3 spans 12 amino acids. Trimming removed 3 bases from V and 5 bases from J, with 8 bases in between. The CDR3 reads CASSHDKHEQYF. The CDR3 nucleotides read TGTGCCAGCAGCCACGACAAGCACGAGCAGTACTTC.

The chain recombines TRBV21-1 with TRBJ2-5; TRBD1, the D gene given by the table, was not confirmed from the DNA. TRBV21-1 is a pseudogene locus. The CDR3 totals 17 residues. CDR3 sequence: CASSKVGYRTDQETQYF. In DNA form, the CDR3 reads TGTGCCAGCAGCAAAGTGGGATACAGGACCGATCAAGAGACCCAGTACTTC.

Here the CDR3 DNA reads TGTGCCAGCGGTACTTCAGGGGGCATCCCGGACACTGAAGCTTTCTTT. As protein: CASGTSGGIPDTEAFF. The J gene is TRBJ1-1, the V gene TRBV2; 8 nucleotides line up with TRBD1. CDR1 SNHLY and CDR2 FYNNEI come from the germline V gene. The CDR3 extends over 16 amino acids. With V trimmed by 8 bases and J by 3 bases, 14 bases remained unmatched. The whole variable domain, remainder taken from reference TRBV2 and TRBJ1-1, is EPEVTQTPSHQVTQMGQEVILRCVPISNHLYFYWYRQILGQKVEFLVSFYNNEISEKSEIFDDQFSVERPDGSNFTLKIRSTKLEDSAMYFCASGTSGGIPDTEAFFGQGTRLTVV.

The sample holds a few counts of this clonotype. J is TRBJ1-5 and V is TRBV15; 7 positions agree with TRBD1. CDR1 is LNHNV, CDR2 YYDKDF, per germline (reference sequence). The CDR3 spans 16 residues. V trimming: 5 bases; J trimming: 1 base; junction bases outside the gene matches: 8. The CDR3 coding sequence is TGTGCCACCAGCGCCCAAAGGGGGCTAAGCAATCAGCCCCAGCATTTT. Encoded protein: CATSAQRGLSNQPQHF. Using reference TRBV15 and TRBJ1-5 for the parts outside the CDR3, the full variable domain is DAMVIQNPRYQVTQFGKPVTLSCSQTLNHNVMYWYQQKSSQAPKLLFHYYDKDFNNEADTPDNFQSRRPNTSFCFLDIRSPGLGDTAMYLCATSAQRGLSNQPQHFGDGTRLSIL.

The table lists this clonotype with a few counts. V usage is TRBV7-9 and J usage is TRBJ1-1; D gene unclear. The length of the CDR3 is 13 residues. V shed 2 bases and J shed 8 bases, with 12 bases lying between them. The V gene's germline CDR1 is SEHNR and CDR2 FQNEAQ (reference sequence). The CDR3 protein is CASSLSGGDEAFF. CDR3 bases: TGTGCCAGCAGCTTATCAGGTGGTGACGAAGCTTTCTTT.

The chain recombines TRBV7-9 with TRBJ1-1, with D possibly being TRBD1 (6 bases). The CDR3 runs 12 residues. CDR1 SEHNR and CDR2 FQNEAQ come from the germline V gene (reference sequence). The V end lost 4 bases, the J end lost 6 bases, and 9 bases lay between the germline ends. The CDR3 DNA reads TGTGCCAGCAGCTCGCGGACAGCTGAAGCTTTCTTT. Protein product: CASSSRTAEAFF.

Note on this clonotype: A much more abundant neighbour one base away suggests this may be a read error. The chain couples TRBV20-1 to TRBJ2-7, with a weak D call TRBD2 (5 bases). CDR1 is DFQATT, CDR2 SNEGSKA, per germline (reference sequence). The CDR3 is made up of 13 amino acids. The CDR3 loop is CSTSPRSSYEQYF. In DNA form, the CDR3 reads TGCAGTACTAGTCCCCGATCTTCCTACGAGCAGTACTTC.